The rows below give T cell receptor beta chains drawn from one sample of a study of T cells in Graves' hyperthyroidism and ophthalmopathy. TCRdb redid the calling of the multiplex PCR reads with MiXCR, one entry per CDR3 protein. Among 550,000 to 600,000 distinct CDR3 sequences listed, over 15% were seen once. The specimen sequenced was blood. Every receptor here comes from a woman between 18 and 29 years old with Graves' hyperthyroidism. CDR3s include the opening cysteine and the closing phenylalanine or tryptophan. D genes are given only for firm matches. The listing skips clone size in some rows; elsewhere it reads once, few, many or a size class.

abundance	j_gene	d_gene	v_gene	CDR3aa	CDR3nt
many	TRBJ2-1	TRBD2	TRBV29-1	CSVSPASGTNEQFF	TGCAGCGTGTCCCCCGCTAGCGGGACCAATGAGCAGTTCTTC
many	TRBJ2-5	-	TRBV6-6	CASSYSDGQETQYF	TGTGCCAGCAGTTACTCGGACGGCCAAGAGACCCAGTACTTC
few	TRBJ2-2	TRBD1	TRBV18	CASSPPGQINTGELFF	TGTGCCAGCTCACCACCGGGACAGATAAACACCGGGGAGCTGTTTTTT
few	TRBJ2-1	-	TRBV18	CASSSLGLHEQFF	TGTGCCAGCTCATCTTTGGGGTTACATGAGCAGTTCTTC
-	TRBJ2-1	TRBD1	TRBV19	CASSISGQGAYEQFF	TGTGCCAGTAGTATTTCGGGACAGGGGGCCTATGAGCAGTTCTTC
-	TRBJ1-1	TRBD1	TRBV2	CASSLGTGATEAFF	TGTGCCAGCAGTTTAGGGACAGGGGCCACTGAAGCTTTCTTT
many	TRBJ1-1	-	TRBV5-1	CASSQRPLNTEAFF	TGCGCCAGCAGTCAACGGCCACTGAACACTGAAGCTTTCTTT
many	TRBJ1-1	-	TRBV2	CASRGRDTEAFF	TGTGCCAGCAGGGGTAGAGACACTGAAGCTTTCTTT
many	TRBJ2-1	TRBD2	TRBV27	CASSFWRTSGYNEQFF	TGTGCCAGCAGTTTCTGGCGGACTAGCGGATACAATGAGCAGTTCTTC
-	TRBJ2-7	-	TRBV6-1	CASSDFSYEQYF	TGTGCCAGCAGTGACTTCTCCTACGAGCAGTACTTC
many	TRBJ2-7	-	TRBV5-1	CASSAGSGYEQYF	TGCGCCAGCAGCGCAGGGAGTGGGTACGAGCAGTACTTC
many	TRBJ1-5	-	TRBV7-9	CASSFGGGGNGNQPQHF	TGTGCCAGCAGCTTTGGGGGGGGGGGGAACGGCAATCAGCCCCAGCATTTT
few	TRBJ1-5	-	TRBV10-3	CAISESGQNNQPQHF	TGTGCCATCAGTGAGTCGGGGCAGAACAATCAGCCCCAGCATTTT
-	TRBJ2-7	-	TRBV25-1	CASSEAGNLEQYF	TGTGCCAGCAGTGAGGCAGGGAACTTGGAGCAGTACTTC
many	TRBJ2-7	-	TRBV6-6	CASSYSRLESSYEQYF	TGTGCCAGCAGTTACTCGAGGTTAGAGAGCTCCTACGAGCAGTACTTC
few	TRBJ2-7	-	TRBV12-3/TRBV12-4	CASSLADRTFYEQYF	TGTGCCAGCAGTCTAGCGGACAGGACTTTCTACGAGCAGTACTTC
many	TRBJ1-1	-	TRBV7-9	CASSLAAGTTEMNTEAFF	TGTGCCAGCAGCTTAGCGGCCGGGACAACCGAGATGAACACTGAAGCTTTCTTT
few	TRBJ2-4	-	TRBV15	CATSRVGFTDRRNLKNIQYF	TGTGCCACCAGCAGAGTAGGGTTCACGGACAGACGGAACCTCAAAAACATTCAGTACTTC
few	TRBJ2-1	-	TRBV30	CAWSVGPNEQFF	TGTGCCTGGAGTGTAGGGCCCAATGAGCAGTTCTTC
many	TRBJ2-7	TRBD2	TRBV27	CASRRTSGEQYF	TGTGCCAGCAGGCGGACTAGCGGTGAGCAGTACTTC
-	TRBJ2-1	-	TRBV6-4	CASMWGPKEGVGYNEQFF	TGTGCCAGCATGTGGGGGCCCAAAGAAGGAGTCGGTTACAATGAGCAGTTCTTC
few	TRBJ2-1	-	TRBV9	CASSVALAGDYNEQFF	TGTGCCAGCAGCGTAGCTCTGGCAGGGGACTACAATGAGCAGTTCTTC
many	TRBJ1-1	-	TRBV20-1	CSARARDTEAFF	TGCAGTGCTAGAGCGAGGGACACTGAAGCTTTCTTT
many	TRBJ2-1	TRBD1	TRBV13	CASSQGTGFYNEQFF	TGTGCCAGCAGCCAAGGGACAGGGTTTTACAATGAGCAGTTCTTC
many	TRBJ2-1	-	TRBV6-1	CASSGQNYNEQFF	TGTGCCAGCAGTGGGCAGAACTACAATGAGCAGTTCTTC
-	TRBJ1-1	-	TRBV19	CASSIDSRTVWGDTEAFF	TGTGCCAGTAGTATAGACAGTAGGACAGTGTGGGGGGACACTGAAGCTTTCTTT
few	TRBJ1-4	TRBD1	TRBV6-1	CASSKTTGGGEKLFF	TGTGCCAGCAGTAAAACGACAGGGGGAGGCGAAAAACTGTTTTTT
few	TRBJ1-3	TRBD1	TRBV20-1	CSAPTGAGGGNTIYF	TGCAGTGCCCCGACAGGGGCGGGGGGTGGAAACACCATATATTTT
many	TRBJ2-5	TRBD2	TRBV5-4	CASSLALAGQETQYF	TGTGCCAGCAGCTTGGCCCTAGCGGGACAAGAGACCCAGTACTTC
-	TRBJ1-2	TRBD1	TRBV6-1	CASSTTDRGYGYTF	TGTGCCAGCAGCACTACGGACAGGGGCTATGGCTACACCTTC